The sequence of this TCR beta chain was determined in a study of early T cells in non-severe SARS-CoV-2 infection (dated by TCRdb to the early 2020s). Some background on the complete study: Because TCR sequencing relied on bulk RNA taken from unsorted whole blood, pairing of alpha and beta chains was not possible. Study-level results and caveats: VDJdb matching was skewed toward anti-spike CD8 responses and likely underestimated virus-specific expansions, missing private and CD4 specificities.

The study was a case-control design nested within a healthcare worker cohort in London, UK, with weekly nasopharyngeal swab PCR tests and blood sampling. Healthcare workers were enrolled in the week of the UK lockdown, from 23 to 31 March 2020, and were followed every week for up to 16 weeks. The library was built by means of 5' RACE. TCRdb shows the sequencer as NextSeq 500. The TCR library protocol attached unique molecular identifiers to individual cDNA molecules to correct for sequencing error and PCR bias. Sequencing covered both TCR alpha and beta chains, and within each sample the abundances of alpha and beta sequences were tightly co-correlated. As for how the authors treated the data: Decombinator V4 was used to perform V gene, J gene and CDR3 annotation of TCR sequences. TCRs were defined as expanded if a significant change between any two time points was detected under a Poisson model with p below 0.0001. TCR abundances were normalised to the total number of TCRs sequenced in each sample and reported as counts per million. MAIT TCRs were defined by TRAV1-2 paired with TRAJ12, TRAJ20 or TRAJ33, and iNKT TCRs by TRAV10 paired with TRAJ18. A search of VDJdb, accessed on 1 November 2021, was run for TCRs annotated to CMV, EBV and SARS-CoV-2, with TCRs annotated for multiple antigens excluded. TCRdb redid the processing of the public reads, applying fastp at Q25 and MiXCR, and retained in-frame beta chains. Each entry is one CDR3 protein sequence, shown with its most common DNA and genes. The V and J calls, along with clone size, are taken from TCRdb and not from the paper's own processing. Within this sample are about 110,000 distinct CDR3 sequences, with about 12% of them counted one time only. Clones ranked in the top ten supply around 3.2% of the sample.

Worth noting for this clonotype: Its antigen has not been determined. No quality values exist for individual bases; no much larger clone is one base distant.

CDR1 and CDR2 are drawn from the germline V gene: MNHNS, SASEGT. V is shortened by 4 bases, J by 0 bases, and the region joining them spans 12 bases. Its CDR3 holds 15 amino acids, cysteine through phenylalanine. The only DNA kept is the CDR3, 45 bases in frame from the first base. The receptor comes from an adult who was a healthcare worker with PCR-confirmed SARS-CoV-2 infection or an uninfected control (not recorded which). The sample comprised whole blood. In this chain, TRBV6-1 is recombined with TRBJ1-2; the D gene identity is not certain. The CDR3: CASSVSAPANYGYTF. The DNA is as follows: TGTGCCAGCAGTGTGTCCGCACCGGCTAACTATGGCTACACCTTC.